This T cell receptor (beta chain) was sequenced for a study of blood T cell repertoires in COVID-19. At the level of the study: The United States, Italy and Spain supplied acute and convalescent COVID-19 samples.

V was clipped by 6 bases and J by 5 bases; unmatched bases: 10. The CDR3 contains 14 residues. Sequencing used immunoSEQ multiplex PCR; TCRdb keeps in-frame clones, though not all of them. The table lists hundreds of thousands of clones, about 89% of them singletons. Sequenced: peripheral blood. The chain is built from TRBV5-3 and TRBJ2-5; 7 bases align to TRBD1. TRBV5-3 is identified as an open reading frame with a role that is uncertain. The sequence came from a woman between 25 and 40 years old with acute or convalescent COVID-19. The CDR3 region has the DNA TGTGCCAGAATGGGGATAGGGGGACAGGAGACCCAGTACTTC. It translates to CARMGIGGQETQYF.